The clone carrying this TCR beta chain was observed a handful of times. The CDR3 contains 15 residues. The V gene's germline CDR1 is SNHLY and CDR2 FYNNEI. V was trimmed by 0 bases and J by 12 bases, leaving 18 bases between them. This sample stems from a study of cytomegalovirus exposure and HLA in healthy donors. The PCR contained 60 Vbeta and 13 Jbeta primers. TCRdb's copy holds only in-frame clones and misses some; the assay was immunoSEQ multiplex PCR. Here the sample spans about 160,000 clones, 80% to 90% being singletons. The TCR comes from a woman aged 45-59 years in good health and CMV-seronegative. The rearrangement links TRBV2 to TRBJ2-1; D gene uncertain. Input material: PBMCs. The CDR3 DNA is TGTGCCAGCAGTGAAGCGCTTGGCGGTCCCTATGGGCAGTTCTTC. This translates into CASSEALGGPYGQFF.